This TCR beta chain was found in a study of T cells in Graves' hyperthyroidism and ophthalmopathy. Broader study findings: From stable hyperthyroidism, ophthalmopathy was separated by a 13 V-J model.

The cohort's ophthalmopathy patients, a group with duration under 3 months, had a Clinical Activity Score of at least 3 and a NOSPECS grade of at least 4. The study based diagnoses on clinical symptoms, serum thyroxine and TRAb, thyroid ultrasound and orbital computed tomography. The CDR3 contains 13 residues. V shed 0 bases and J shed 4 bases, with 7 bases lying between them. Germline-derived CDR1 and CDR2 are SGHDT and YYEEEE. This clonotype was seen many times. Its antigen remains unknown. Researchers took RNA transcripts and amplified the TCR beta CDR3 regions from them. The HTBI primer set was used in a first-round RT-PCR of the TCR CDR3. One entry per CDR3 protein results from TCRdb running MiXCR on the multiplex PCR reads. The top ten hold roughly 30% of the sample, which has around 690,000 distinct CDR3 sequences, around 21% seen once.

Sequencing used blood. The V call is TRBV5-6, the J call TRBJ1-2; D is perhaps TRBD1 (5 bases). This receptor was identified in a man aged 30 to 39 with Graves' ophthalmopathy. The CDR3, as DNA: TGTGCCAGCAGCTTGGAACAGGCCTATGGCTACACCTTC. This encodes CASSLEQAYGYTF. Using reference TRBV5-6 and TRBJ1-2 for the parts outside the CDR3, the full variable domain is DAGVTQSPTHLIKTRGQQVTLRCSPKSGHDTVSWYQQALGQGPQFIFQYYEEEERQRGNFPDRFSGHQFPNYSSELNVNALLLGDSALYLCASSLEQAYGYTFGSGTRLTVV.